Below are 31 T cell receptor beta chains sequenced from a single sample in a study of T-cell reconstitution after alpha-beta-depleted transplantation in children. Preparation of the TCRbeta library involved a method that used unique molecular identifiers. TCRdb re-analysed the PCR reads in MiXCR, keeping a single row per CDR3 protein. Here the sample spans 25,000 to 30,000 distinct CDR3 sequences, 5.5% to 7.5% being singletons. The starting material was PBMCs, mostly from graft donor cells, obtained 180 days after TCRalphabeta/CD19-depleted stem cell transplant. All receptors come from a male patient under 18 who had a stem cell transplant for acute myeloid leukemia, so the T cells may come from the graft donor.

This clonotype came up many times. V and J are TRBV28 and TRBJ2-7; TRBD1 agrees at 9 bases. V was clipped by 1 base and J by 3 bases; unmatched bases: 10. Germline lookup yields CDR1 MDHEN and CDR2 SYDVKM. The CDR3 loop spans 17 amino acids. In DNA, the CDR3 is TGTGCCAGCAGTTTATACGTTCTGTGGGACAGGGACTACGAGCAGTACTTC. Its protein product is CASSLYVLWDRDYEQYF. Variable domain in full (rest from reference TRBV28 and TRBJ2-7): DVKVTQSSRYLVKRTGEKVFLECVQDMDHENMFWYRQDPGLGLRLIYFSYDVKMKEKGDIPEGYSVSREKKERFSLILESASTNQTSMYLCASSLYVLWDRDYEQYFGPGTRLTVT.

Relative to its sample, this clonotype is medium-sized (0.01 to 0.1%). The CDR3 DNA reads as TGTGCCAGCAGTGGGGCCGGGAGTAATGAAAAACTGTTTTTT. Translated, it gives CASSGAGSNEKLFF. This chain joins TRBV25-1 and TRBJ1-4; unclear D gene. The CDR3 sequence is 14 residues long. V dropped 4 bases and J dropped 4 bases, with 10 bases sitting between them. The V gene's germline CDR1 is MGHDK and CDR2 SYGVNS. The full variable domain, rest sourced from reference TRBV25-1 and TRBJ1-4, is EADIYQTPRYLVIGTGKKITLECSQTMGHDKMYWYQQDPGMELHLIHYSYGVNSTEKGDLSSESTVSRIRTEHFPLTLESARPSHTSQYLCASSGAGSNEKLFFGSGTQLSVL.

This clonotype was counted at least ten times. The chain carries TRBV20-1 and TRBJ2-2; either TRBD1 or TRBD2 may fit D (7 bases each). Trimming cost V 5 bases and J 4 bases, with 14 bases left between them. There are 14 residues in the CDR3. The germline V gene has CDR1 DFQATT and CDR2 SNEGSKA (reference sequence). DNA for the CDR3: TGCAGTGCTGGGGGGGACAGTGCCACCGGGGAGCTGTTTTTT. Its protein product is CSAGGDSATGELFF.

This clonotype is labeled as medium-sized. The rearrangement links TRBV6-2 or TRBV6-3 to TRBJ2-1; 7 positions match TRBD2. This CDR3 has 15 residues. Germline CDR1 reads MNHEY; CDR2 reads SVGEGT. V lost 7 bases and J lost 6; bases outside the gene matches: 12. Here the CDR3 reads CASTRRVAGINEQFF. In nucleotides, the CDR3 is TGTGCCAGCACACGCCGGGTAGCGGGTATCAATGAGCAGTTCTTC.

This clonotype has a count of ten or more. The CDR3 DNA is TGTGCCAGCTCACCCGGGGGGCAGCCCCAGCATTTT. Translating it yields CASSPGGQPQHF. V is TRBV18 and J is TRBJ1-5; maybe TRBD1 (5 bases). Germline CDR1 reads KGHSH; CDR2 reads LQKENI. Trimming removed 3 bases from V and 7 bases from J, with 7 bases in between. The CDR3 contains 12 residues.

By sample fraction, this clonotype is medium-sized. The chain combines TRBV7-9 with TRBJ1-6; 10 bases line up with TRBD1. V lost 3 bases to trimming and J lost 7 bases; unmatched junction nucleotides: 3. Per germline, CDR1 SEHNR and CDR2 FQNEAQ (reference sequence). The CDR3 consists of 15 residues. DNA of the CDR3: TGTGCCAGCAGCTTGCCGGGACAGGGGAATTCACCCCTCCACTTT. Amino acids: CASSLPGQGNSPLHF.

This clonotype was counted ten times or more. The rearrangement uses TRBV29-1 and TRBJ2-5; 7 bases are a match to TRBD2. V gave up 7 bases and J gave up 5 bases; unmatched junction bases: 16. The CDR3 is 15 residues long. Germline V gives CDR1 SQVTM, CDR2 ANQGSEA. Here the CDR3 DNA reads TGCAGCGCTCAAGGGCTAGCGGACGTGGGGGAGACCCAGTACTTC. As protein: CSAQGLADVGETQYF.

In its sample, this clonotype was seen many times. The J gene is TRBJ2-1, the V gene TRBV7-2, with 7 bases that match TRBD1. The CDR3 sequence is 15 residues long. J was trimmed by 6 bases and V by 3 bases; bases with no gene match: 8. Germline V lookup: CDR1 SGHTA, CDR2 FQGNSA. CDR3 residues: CASSLQGESFNEQFF. CDR3 DNA sequence: TGTGCCAGCAGCTTGCAGGGGGAGAGTTTCAATGAGCAGTTCTTC.

This clonotype was picked up many times. The chain joins TRBV30 to TRBJ1-1; TRBD1 is a possible D gene (6 bases). Germline CDR1 and CDR2: GTSNPN and SVGIG (reference sequence). This CDR3 comprises 13 residues. The V end was cut by 2 bases, the J end by 6 bases, with 13 bases between. The chain's CDR3 is CAWSRKGEAEAFF. In nucleotides, the CDR3 is TGTGCCTGGAGTAGAAAGGGGGAGGCTGAAGCTTTCTTT.

This clonotype is termed medium-sized. V gene TRBV29-1 combines with J gene TRBJ2-5, with 9 bases fitting TRBD1. CDR1 and CDR2 from the germline V gene are SQVTM and ANQGSEA. CDR3 length: 14 residues. The V and J ends lost 6 bases and 4 bases, in that order; junction bases with no gene match: 9. Here the CDR3 DNA reads TGCAGCGTCACAGGGGGCGCAATTGGAGAGACCCAGTACTTC. Amino acid sequence: CSVTGGAIGETQYF.

This clonotype was recorded at least ten times. This chain uses TRBV7-2 with TRBJ1-5; 8 positions match TRBD1. The V segment lost 4 bases and the J segment 4 bases; nucleotides outside the gene matches: 12. The CDR3 length is 17 residues. The germline gives CDR1 SGHTA, CDR2 FQGNSA. The CDR3 region is CASSSRPGQAVNQPQHF. The DNA for the CDR3 is TGTGCCAGCAGCTCCCGACCGGGACAGGCTGTAAATCAGCCCCAGCATTTT.

There are many counts of this clonotype. The chain is built from TRBV15 and TRBJ2-3; 7 bases agree with TRBD2. The CDR3 contains 14 residues. The germline V gene encodes CDR1 LNHNV and CDR2 YYDKDF (reference sequence). Trimming removed 8 bases from V and 4 bases from J; junction bases left unmatched: 9. The CDR3 bases are TGTGCCACCCTACGGGGAGGGACGGCAGATACGCAGTATTTT. As protein: CATLRGGTADTQYF.

In this sample, this clonotype turned up many times. This sequence joins TRBV4-3 and TRBJ2-7; 10 bases map to TRBD2. This CDR3 has 18 residues. V dropped 1 base and J dropped 3; count of bases not matched to a gene: 12. Germline V gene data show CDR1 as LGHNA and CDR2 as YSLEER. The CDR3 nucleotides are TGCGCCAGCAGCCAAGGGGGCAATGGGTTAGCGGGGGGCTACGAGCAGTACTTC. It specifies CASSQGGNGLAGGYEQYF.

The sample holds many counts of this clonotype. The rearrangement uses TRBV27 and TRBJ2-2; 7 nucleotides agree with TRBD1. In germline, CDR1 is MNHEY, CDR2 SMNVEV (reference sequence). The V segment lost 2 bases and the J segment 8 bases; nucleotides outside the gene matches: 14. This CDR3 contains 17 residues. The CDR3 DNA follows: TGTGCCAGCAGTTTACCTCGGACAGGAGCCCCTATAGGGGAGCTGTTTTTT. Residues: CASSLPRTGAPIGELFF.

This clonotype was counted at least ten times. This chain connects TRBV10-2 to TRBJ2-3; the D gene could be TRBD1 or TRBD2 (6 bases each). This CDR3 is built from 15 residues. V was pared by 4 bases and J by 7 bases, with 18 bases between. The germline V gene encodes CDR1 WSHSY and CDR2 SAAADI. CDR3 DNA: TGCGCCAGCAGTGGGGGGGCAGGCCAGGCACATACGCAGTATTTT. This translates into CASSGGAGQAHTQYF.

Ten or more counts support this clonotype. This chain connects TRBV20-1 to TRBJ2-5; 9 bases match TRBD2. Germline V CDR1 and CDR2: DFQATT, SNEGSKA (reference sequence). This CDR3 contains 15 residues. J gave up 5 bases and V 6 bases, and 13 bases lay outside the gene matches. The chain's CDR3 is CSAGRGGRADETQYF. Written as DNA, the CDR3 is TGCAGTGCCGGGCGTGGCGGGAGGGCCGATGAGACCCAGTACTTC.

This clonotype was seen ten or more times. This chain links TRBV7-6 with TRBJ1-3, with 9 bases aligning to TRBD1. Germline V gives CDR1 SGHVS, CDR2 FNYEAQ. The ends lost 4 bases at V and 1 base at J; junction bases unmatched: 11. This CDR3 has 18 amino acids. CDR3 protein: CASSSQQGALSSGNTIYF. CDR3 nucleotide sequence: TGTGCCAGCAGCTCCCAACAGGGGGCGTTAAGTTCTGGAAACACCATATATTTT.

This clonotype was picked up many times. The CDR3 spells CASISQGGMNTEAFF. CDR3 DNA: TGTGCCAGCATCTCCCAGGGGGGGATGAACACTGAAGCTTTCTTT. The chain couples TRBV6-5 to TRBJ1-1; TRBD1 agrees at 7 bases. Per germline, CDR1 MNHEY and CDR2 SVGAGI. The V and J ends lost 7 bases and 0 bases, in that order; junction bases with no gene match: 8. The CDR3 totals 15 residues.

At least ten counts were recorded for this clonotype. CDR3 amino acids: CASSQGAGVNSNQPQHF. DNA of the CDR3: TGTGCCAGCAGTCAGGGAGCAGGCGTCAATAGCAATCAGCCCCAGCATTTT. The chain recombines TRBV3-2 with TRBJ1-5; the table names TRBD1, a call not compared with the DNA. TRBV3-2 is marked as a pseudogene. The CDR3 extends over 17 amino acids.

This clonotype was detected ten times or more. This chain connects TRBV28 to TRBJ2-3, with TRBD1 matching 7 bases. J lost 0 bases, V lost 3 bases, and 6 bases had no gene match. Germline V gives CDR1 MDHEN, CDR2 SYDVKM. The CDR3 has 16 amino acids. This chain's CDR3 is CASSFLTGRSTDTQYF. In DNA, the CDR3 is TGTGCCAGCAGTTTCCTGACAGGGCGCAGCACAGATACGCAGTATTTT. Filled out from reference TRBV28 and TRBJ2-3, the complete variable domain reads DVKVTQSSRYLVKRTGEKVFLECVQDMDHENMFWYRQDPGLGLRLIYFSYDVKMKEKGDIPEGYSVSREKKERFSLILESASTNQTSMYLCASSFLTGRSTDTQYFGPGTRLTVL.

This clonotype was seen repeatedly, ten times or more. The chain combines TRBV13 with TRBJ2-2, with unresolved D. The germline gives CDR1 PRHDT, CDR2 FYEKMQ (reference sequence). The CDR3 totals 15 residues. V dropped 0 bases and J dropped 3 bases, with 8 bases sitting between them. The CDR3 here is CASSLGGFDTGELFF. The DNA of the CDR3 is TGTGCCAGCAGCTTAGGGGGATTTGACACCGGGGAGCTGTTTTTT.

This clonotype was recorded at least ten times. The V and J genes are TRBV7-9 and TRBJ2-1, with 8 bases fitting TRBD2. With 2 bases clipped from V and 6 bases from J, the junction kept 9 bases outside the gene matches. CDR3 length: 16 amino acids. Germline-derived CDR1 and CDR2 are SEHNR and FQNEAQ (reference sequence). The CDR3 nucleotides read TGTGCCAGCAGCTTATACGAGCGGGGGAGGCTCAATGAGCAGTTCTTC. Translating it yields CASSLYERGRLNEQFF.

This clonotype came up many times. The rearrangement links TRBV5-1 to TRBJ1-2, with a tentative D call TRBD1 (6 bases). Germline V gives CDR1 SGHRS, CDR2 YFSETQ. The CDR3 runs to 14 residues. V lost 3 bases to trimming and J lost 8 bases, with 17 bases between them. This chain's CDR3 is CASSSYQGRTGYTF. CDR3 nucleotide sequence: TGCGCCAGCAGCTCATATCAGGGGAGAACCGGCTACACCTTC.

Many counts were recorded for this clonotype. In nucleotides, the CDR3 is TGTGCCAGTACCGGGACTGAGAACACCGGGGAGCTGTTTTTT. As protein: CASTGTENTGELFF. This sequence joins TRBV6-5 and TRBJ2-2, with D maybe TRBD2 (6 bases). This CDR3 is built from 14 residues. Germline V lookup: CDR1 MNHEY, CDR2 SVGAGI. V lost 9 bases and J 1 base, leaving 12 bases between the germline ends.

This clonotype was recorded at least ten times. The CDR3 reads CASSSGLAGGPRSYNEQFF. The CDR3 bases are TGTGCCAGCAGCTCGGGACTAGCGGGAGGGCCCCGCTCCTACAATGAGCAGTTCTTC. V usage is TRBV27 and J usage is TRBJ2-1; 16 bases are shared with TRBD2. The junction had 8 bases not matched to a gene; V was cut back by 6 bases and J by 0 bases. Germline CDR1 and CDR2: MNHEY and SMNVEV (reference sequence). There are 19 residues in the CDR3.

At least ten counts were recorded for this clonotype. This chain links TRBV20-1 with TRBJ2-7; 9 positions match TRBD1. Trimming removed 1 base from V and 6 bases from J; junction bases left unmatched: 7. Germline-derived CDR1 and CDR2 are DFQATT and SNEGSKA (reference sequence). The length of the CDR3 is 14 residues. CDR3 loop: CSARATQGAGEQYV. CDR3 bases: TGCAGTGCTAGAGCTACACAGGGGGCTGGCGAGCAGTACGTC.

This clonotype was seen repeatedly, ten times or more. The V call is TRBV11-2, the J call TRBJ2-3; D might be TRBD1 or TRBD2, each matching 5 bases. Per germline, CDR1 SGHAT and CDR2 FQNNGV. This CDR3 comprises 15 residues. Trimming stripped 5 bases from V and 4 bases from J, with 16 bases between. CDR3 loop: CASSESGARSDTQYF. CDR3 coding DNA: TGTGCCAGCAGCGAATCCGGGGCTAGATCAGATACGCAGTATTTT.

There are many counts of this clonotype. CDR3 region: CASSQRWTQYF. In DNA, the CDR3 is TGTGCCAGCAGCCAAAGGTGGACCCAGTACTTC. The V and J genes are TRBV28 and TRBJ2-5; the D is unclear. The V end was cut by 6 bases, the J end by 7 bases, with 9 bases between. The length of the CDR3 is 11 residues. The germline V gene encodes CDR1 MDHEN and CDR2 SYDVKM.

Many counts were recorded for this clonotype. The gene calls are TRBV6-6 and TRBJ2-3; possibly TRBD1 for D (5 bases). Germline CDR1 and CDR2: MNHNY and SVGAGI (reference sequence). V lost 2 bases to trimming and J lost 2 bases, with 8 bases between them. This CDR3 region has 14 residues. The CDR3, as DNA: TGTGCCAGCAGTTACACAGGCACCACAGATACGCAGTATTTT. Its protein product is CASSYTGTTDTQYF.

In this sample, this clonotype turned up many times. CDR3 region: CASSQDTGVTTDTQYF. CDR3 coding DNA: TGTGCCAGCAGCCAAGATACGGGAGTGACCACAGATACGCAGTATTTT. The rearrangement links TRBV3-1 to TRBJ2-3, with a tentative D call TRBD2 (6 bases). The ends were cut back, 0 bases at V and 2 bases at J, with 12 bases in the middle. This CDR3 region has 16 residues. CDR1 is LGHDT, CDR2 YNNKEL, per germline (reference sequence).

In this sample, this clonotype turned up many times. This rearrangement joins TRBV27 to TRBJ1-1; tentative D call: TRBD1 (5 bases). Trimming cost V 8 bases and J 1 base, with 14 bases left between them. This CDR3 region has 14 residues. Germline CDR1 is MNHEY and CDR2 is SMNVEV (reference sequence). The CDR3 sequence is CASQLYQGNTEAFF. The CDR3 coding sequence is TGTGCCAGCCAGTTATACCAGGGGAACACTGAAGCTTTCTTT.